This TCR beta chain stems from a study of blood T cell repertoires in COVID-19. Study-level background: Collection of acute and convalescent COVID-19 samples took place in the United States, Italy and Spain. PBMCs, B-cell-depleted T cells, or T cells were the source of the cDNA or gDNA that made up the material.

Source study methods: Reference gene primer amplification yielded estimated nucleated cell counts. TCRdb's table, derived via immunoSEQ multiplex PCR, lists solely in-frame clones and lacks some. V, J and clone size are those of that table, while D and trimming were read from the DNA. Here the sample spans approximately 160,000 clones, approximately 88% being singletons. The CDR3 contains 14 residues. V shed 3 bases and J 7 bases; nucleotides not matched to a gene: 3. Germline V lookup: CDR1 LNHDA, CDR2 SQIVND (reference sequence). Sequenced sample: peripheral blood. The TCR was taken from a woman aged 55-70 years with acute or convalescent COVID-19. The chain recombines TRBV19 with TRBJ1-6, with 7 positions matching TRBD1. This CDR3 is CASSIATGNSPLHF. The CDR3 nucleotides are TGTGCCAGTAGTATCGCGACAGGGAATTCACCCCTCCACTTT. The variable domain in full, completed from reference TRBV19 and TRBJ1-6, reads DGGITQSPKYLFRKEGQNVTLSCEQNLNHDAMYWYRQDPGQGLRLIYYSQIVNDFQKGDIAEGYSVSREKKESFPLTVTSAQKNPTAFYLCASSIATGNSPLHFGNGTRLTVT.